The entry that follows covers one T cell receptor (beta chain) sequence. Its cognate antigen is unknown. A read error may account for a junction end that differs from germline. No cell sorting was done before RNA was extracted from the tissue. The normal lung tissue was taken more than 3 cm from the tumor edge. The library came from three nested PCR rounds adapted from ARM-PCR protocols. MiXCR, run by TCRdb on the multiplex PCR reads, gives a single entry per CDR3 protein. Of 100,000 or so distinct CDR3 sequences in the sample, approximately 60% were seen once. This CDR3 is built from 15 residues. CDR1 and CDR2 (germline): MGHRA, YSYEKL. The sample is drawn from a study of tumor and adjacent non-tumor tissue in lung cancer. Overall study: Patients comprised over 9 adenocarcinoma, a couple of squamous cell carcinoma and 1 small cell lung cancer.

Study-wide findings and caveats: Higher tumor TCR diversity was associated with shorter survival. Tumor repertoires had a smaller top 100 clone share than normal lung.

The sample taken for sequencing was distant non-tumor lung tissue. The clonotype comes from a man younger than 45 with non-small cell lung cancer. The rearrangement links TRBV4-1 to TRBJ2-7; TRBD2 agrees at 14 bases. The CDR3 sequence is CASNQSTSGGAEQYF. The CDR3 DNA reads TGCGCCAGCAACCAATCGACTAGCGGGGGGGCCGAGCAGTACTTC.